This passage covers 22 T cell receptor beta chains from one sample sequenced in a study of shared clonotypes between healthy human individuals. Naive-designated CD8 cells lacked CD45RO, were positively enriched for CCR7, and omitted terminally differentiated effector memory CD45RA+ cells. Data came from immunoSEQ multiplex PCR; TCRdb stores just in-frame clones and leaves some out. The table has under 2,000,000 clones, about 95% seen once. Sequenced sample: naive CD8+ T cells sorted from blood. The receptors come from a young man in good health.

This clone occurred once. V usage is TRBV6-4 and J usage is TRBJ2-2; 10 bases fit TRBD2. The CDR3 spans 14 residues. With 5 bases clipped from V and 8 bases from J, the junction kept 5 bases outside the gene matches. Germline loops: CDR1 MRHNA, CDR2 SNTAGT. Written as DNA, the CDR3 is TGTGCCAGCAGTTCTGGACTAGCGGATGGGGAGCTGTTTTTT. This sequence encodes CASSSGLADGELFF.

In this sample, this clone turned up once. Other DNA sequences in this specimen translate into the identical CDR3. The chain has TRBV28 and TRBJ2-1; no reliable D call. The CDR3 consists of 13 residues. The V and J ends lost 5 bases and 3 bases respectively, with 8 bases between them. Germline CDR1 MDHEN, CDR2 SYDVKM. DNA for the CDR3: TGTGCCAGCAGTCTGGGCCTCTACAATGAGCAGTTCTTC. This translates into CASSLGLYNEQFF.

On this clone itself: The same CDR3 also results from other DNA sequences found in this sample. CDR3 amino acids: CAWSVDSSYEQYF. The CDR3 DNA reads as TGTGCCTGGAGTGTAGACAGCTCCTACGAGCAGTACTTC. This rearrangement joins TRBV30 to TRBJ2-7, with D possibly matching TRBD1 (5 bases). In germline, CDR1 is GTSNPN, CDR2 SVGIG (reference sequence). The CDR3 has 13 residues. The V end was cut by 0 bases, the J end by 0 bases, with 6 bases between.

Concerning this clone itself: This sample also contains other DNA sequences that code for the same CDR3. The chain carries TRBV18 and TRBJ2-7; D may be TRBD1 (5 bases). CDR3 length: 13 residues. Germline CDR1 reads KGHSH; CDR2 reads LQKENI. The V end was cut by 3 bases, the J end by 1 base, with 7 bases between. The CDR3 nucleotides are TGTGCCAGCTCACCTCAGGGTTCCTACGAGCAGTACTTC. Translating it yields CASSPQGSYEQYF.

This chain connects TRBV14 to TRBJ1-2, with TRBD1 identical over 9 bases. CDR1 is SGHDN, CDR2 FVKESK, per germline. This CDR3 region has 15 residues. J gave up 4 bases and V 4 bases, and 7 bases lay outside the gene matches. CDR3 protein: CASSPHLTGGYGYTF. The DNA of the CDR3 is TGTGCCAGCAGCCCCCACCTGACAGGGGGCTATGGCTACACCTTC.

This clone was seen only once. Additional DNA sequences in this sample encode the identical CDR3. This chain connects TRBV10-1 to TRBJ2-7; D is ambiguous. V lost 0 bases and J lost 1, with 4 bases in between. Germline CDR1 and CDR2: WNHNN and SYGVQD (reference sequence). This CDR3 has 13 amino acids. The CDR3 DNA sequence: TGCGCCAGCAGTGAGTCCGTATCCTACGAGCAGTACTTC. Amino acids: CASSESVSYEQYF.

This clone came up once. Additional DNA sequences in this sample encode the identical CDR3. V is TRBV10-2 and J is TRBJ1-5; D remains unclear. V dropped 3 bases and J dropped 0 bases, with 3 bases sitting between them. This CDR3 has 13 amino acids. Looked up from germline, CDR1 is WSHSY and CDR2 is SAAADI. CDR3 loop: CASSDYSNQPQHF. CDR3 DNA sequence: TGCGCCAGCAGTGATTATAGCAATCAGCCCCAGCATTTT.

V is TRBV4-1 and J is TRBJ2-7, with TRBD2 matching over 11 bases. This CDR3 has 16 amino acids. The J segment lost 7 bases and the V segment lost 3 bases, leaving 11 bases of the junction unmatched. The germline V gene encodes CDR1 MGHRA and CDR2 YSYEKL. DNA of the CDR3: TGCGCCAGCAGCCATCCGACTAGCGGGGCCCTCTTGGAGCAGTACTTC. It is translated as CASSHPTSGALLEQYF.

The V call is TRBV5-6, the J call TRBJ2-2; D not resolved. CDR1 and CDR2 from the germline V gene are SGHDT and YYEEEE. The CDR3 runs to 14 residues. V was trimmed by 2 bases and J by 5 bases, leaving 10 bases between them. CDR3 sequence reads: CASSFWAGTGELFF. CDR3 sequence (DNA): TGTGCCAGCAGCTTCTGGGCTGGAACCGGGGAGCTGTTTTTT.

The V gene is TRBV5-1, the J gene TRBJ2-2, with D hard to call. Between the trimmed V and J ends, which lost 0 bases and 6 bases, there was a span of 6 bases. The CDR3 has 13 residues. The germline V gene has CDR1 SGHRS and CDR2 YFSETQ. CDR3: CASSLEVAGELFF. The CDR3 DNA is TGCGCCAGCAGCTTGGAGGTTGCCGGGGAGCTGTTTTTT.

The chain has TRBV5-4 and TRBJ2-5; a possible D gene is TRBD2 (6 bases). The germline V gene has CDR1 SGHNT and CDR2 YYREEE (reference sequence). V was clipped by 4 bases and J by 5 bases, with 9 bases between them. This CDR3 is 12 amino acids long. The CDR3 sequence: CASSRDSETQYF. The CDR3, as DNA: TGTGCCAGCAGCAGGGACTCGGAGACCCAGTACTTC.

The chain links TRBV25-1 to TRBJ1-2, with 7 positions matching TRBD1. This CDR3 is 13 amino acids long. The germline V gene has CDR1 MGHDK and CDR2 SYGVNS. Trimming cost V 4 bases and J 5 bases; bases outside gene matches: 4. The CDR3 loop reads CASSAQGGYGYTF. CDR3 nucleotide sequence: TGTGCCAGCAGTGCCCAGGGGGGGTATGGCTACACCTTC.

This clone was found once. In DNA form, the CDR3 reads TGTGCCAGCATCCTAAGCCCCTACGAGCAGTACTTC. Its protein product is CASILSPYEQYF. The chain employs TRBV2 and TRBJ2-7; no firm D call. The length of the CDR3 is 12 residues. The V end was cut by 7 bases, the J end by 2 bases, with 9 bases between. The germline V gene encodes CDR1 SNHLY and CDR2 FYNNEI.

The chain combines TRBV27 with TRBJ2-2, with TRBD2 matching 11 bases. V dropped 6 bases and J dropped 5; count of bases not matched to a gene: 8. CDR1 is MNHEY and CDR2 is SMNVEV in the germline V gene (reference sequence). This CDR3 has 16 residues. CDR3 residues: CASSGSGGELTGELFF. DNA for the CDR3: TGTGCCAGCAGCGGTAGCGGGGGGGAGTTAACCGGGGAGCTGTTTTTT.

This clone was found once. The chain recombines TRBV5-6 with TRBJ1-2; 12 nucleotides match TRBD1. CDR3 length: 17 amino acids. CDR1 is SGHDT and CDR2 is YYEEEE in the germline V gene. Trimming cost V 2 bases and J 3 bases; bases outside gene matches: 8. The CDR3 loop reads CASSLLRDRGLDYGYTF. The CDR3 region has the DNA TGTGCCAGCAGCTTACTCCGGGACAGGGGGCTAGACTATGGCTACACCTTC.

V and J are TRBV7-2 and TRBJ2-3; 9 nucleotides agree with TRBD2. V trimming: 2 bases; J trimming: 6 bases; junction bases outside the gene matches: 3. CDR3 size: 14 residues. Germline lookup yields CDR1 SGHTA and CDR2 FQGNSA. CDR3 sequence: CASSLWTSVDTQYF. CDR3 nucleotide sequence: TGTGCCAGCAGCTTATGGACTAGCGTCGATACGCAGTATTTT. Looking up the rest from reference TRBV7-2 and TRBJ2-3 gives the full variable domain: GAGVSQSPSNKVTEKGKDVELRCDPISGHTALYWYRQSLGQGLEFLIYFQGNSAPDKSGLPSDRFSAERTGGSVSTLTIQRTQQEDSAVYLCASSLWTSVDTQYFGPGTRLTVL.

The chain carries TRBV7-9 and TRBJ2-7, with TRBD2 identical over 8 bases. The CDR3 is 14 amino acids. Germline trimming cut 5 bases from V and 4 bases from J; bases unmatched to any gene: 7. CDR1 is SEHNR and CDR2 is FQNEAQ in the germline V gene (reference sequence). The CDR3 DNA sequence: TGTGCCAGCAGCATCAGCGGGAGACCGTACGAGCAGTACTTC. It yields the protein CASSISGRPYEQYF.

This clone was found once. The chain joins TRBV13 to TRBJ2-3; no reliable D call. The CDR3 runs to 14 residues. With 6 bases removed from V and 0 bases from J, the gap between germline ends came to 10 bases. Looked up from germline, CDR1 is PRHDT and CDR2 is FYEKMQ (reference sequence). The CDR3 DNA is TGTGCCAGCAGTGATATAGACAGCACAGATACGCAGTATTTT. Translating it yields CASSDIDSTDTQYF.

A remark on this clone: This sample also contains other DNA sequences that code for the same CDR3. The chain carries TRBV2 and TRBJ2-7, with unresolved D. This CDR3 has 13 amino acids. Germline V gene lookup returns CDR1 SNHLY and CDR2 FYNNEI. Trimming took 3 bases from V and 1 from J, leaving 7 bases between them. This chain's CDR3 is CASSEVGSYEQYF. CDR3 nucleotides: TGTGCCAGCAGTGAGGTGGGTTCCTACGAGCAGTACTTC.

To note about this clone: This CDR3 is also generated by other DNA sequences in the sample. This chain links TRBV27 with TRBJ2-1, with D unresolved. The germline gives CDR1 MNHEY, CDR2 SMNVEV (reference sequence). V gave up 5 bases and J gave up 4 bases, with 6 bases separating them. This CDR3 region has 12 residues. The CDR3 is CASSGRYNEQFF. DNA of the CDR3: TGTGCCAGCAGTGGACGATACAATGAGCAGTTCTTC.

V is TRBV27 and J is TRBJ2-7; D uncertain. Looked up from germline, CDR1 is MNHEY and CDR2 is SMNVEV (reference sequence). Trimming took off 4 bases at V and 0 bases at J, with 10 bases between the two ends. The CDR3 is 14 amino acids. The CDR3 reads CASSSPRSSYEQYF. In DNA, the CDR3 is TGTGCCAGCAGTTCGCCGAGGAGCTCCTACGAGCAGTACTTC.

This chain connects TRBV4-3 to TRBJ1-2, with D tentatively TRBD1 (5 bases). The length of the CDR3 is 15 residues. Trimming cost V 0 bases and J 8 bases, with 16 bases left between them. The germline V gene has CDR1 LGHNA and CDR2 YSLEER. The CDR3 protein is CASSQDGRDSLGYTF. The CDR3 coding sequence is TGCGCCAGCAGCCAAGATGGTAGGGACTCCCTCGGCTACACCTTC.